This entry concerns a single TCR beta chain. Its specificity is unknown. The data derive from a study of T-cell memory formation after mild COVID-19. Broader study findings: Day 37-peaking second-wave clones had unconfirmed SARS-CoV-2 specificity. A second wave expanding day 15 to 37 was CD4+-biased; contracting clones were balanced.

The ends were cut back, 4 bases at V and 5 bases at J, with 16 bases in the middle. The CDR3 runs to 14 residues. Germline V CDR1 and CDR2: SGHRS, YFSETQ. Libraries for TCRalpha and TCRbeta carried sample barcodes and unique molecular identifiers via 5'RACE. TCRdb fed the 5' RACE reads into MiXCR, producing one record per CDR3 protein. Among about 340,000 distinct CDR3 sequences listed, about 16% were seen once. The source material was PBMCs or a T cell subset sorted from them (not recorded which). The chain couples TRBV5-1 to TRBJ2-7, with D unresolved. This clonotype originated in a man younger than 35 who had mild COVID-19 (a few samples of this study predate the infection). Cell type and time point are not known. This CDR3 is CASSPRIAGNEQYF. In DNA, the CDR3 is TGCGCCAGCAGCCCCCGGATAGCAGGCAACGAGCAGTACTTC.